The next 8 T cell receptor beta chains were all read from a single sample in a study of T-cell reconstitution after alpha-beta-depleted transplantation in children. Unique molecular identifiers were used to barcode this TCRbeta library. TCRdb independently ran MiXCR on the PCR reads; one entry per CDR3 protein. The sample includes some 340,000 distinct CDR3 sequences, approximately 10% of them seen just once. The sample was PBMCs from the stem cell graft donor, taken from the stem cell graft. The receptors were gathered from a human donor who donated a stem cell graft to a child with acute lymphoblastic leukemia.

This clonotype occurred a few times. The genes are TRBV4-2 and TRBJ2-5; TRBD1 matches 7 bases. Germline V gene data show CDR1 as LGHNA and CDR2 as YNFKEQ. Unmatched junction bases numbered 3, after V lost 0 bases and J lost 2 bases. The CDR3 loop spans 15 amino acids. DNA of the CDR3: TGTGCCAGCAGCCAAGATGCAGGGGGACAAGAGACCCAGTACTTC. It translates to CASSQDAGGQETQYF.

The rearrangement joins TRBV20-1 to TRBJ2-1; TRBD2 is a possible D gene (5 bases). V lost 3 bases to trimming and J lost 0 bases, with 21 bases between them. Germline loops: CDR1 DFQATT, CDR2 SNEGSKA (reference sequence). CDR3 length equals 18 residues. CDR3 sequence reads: CSASGRAALTSSYNEQFF. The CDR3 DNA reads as TGCAGTGCTAGCGGGCGGGCAGCCCTTACTAGCTCCTACAATGAGCAGTTCTTC.

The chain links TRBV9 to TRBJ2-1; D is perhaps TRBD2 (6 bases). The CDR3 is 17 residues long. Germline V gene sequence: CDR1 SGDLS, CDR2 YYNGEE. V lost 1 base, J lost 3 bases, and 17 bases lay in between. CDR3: CASSVIARRDGYNEQFF. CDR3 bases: TGTGCCAGCAGCGTAATCGCCAGGCGGGACGGCTACAATGAGCAGTTCTTC.

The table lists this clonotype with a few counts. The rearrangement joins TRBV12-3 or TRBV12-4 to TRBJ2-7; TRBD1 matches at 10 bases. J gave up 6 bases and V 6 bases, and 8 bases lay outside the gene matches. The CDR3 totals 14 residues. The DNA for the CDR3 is TGTGCCAGCAGACAGGACAGGGGGGTGAGCGAGCAGTACTTC. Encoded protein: CASRQDRGVSEQYF.

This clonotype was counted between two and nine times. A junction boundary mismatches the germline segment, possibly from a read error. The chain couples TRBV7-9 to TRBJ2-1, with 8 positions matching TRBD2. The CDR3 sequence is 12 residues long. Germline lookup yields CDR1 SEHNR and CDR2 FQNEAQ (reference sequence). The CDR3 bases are TGCGGCCTAGCGGGCCACTACAATGAGCAGTTCTTC. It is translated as CGLAGHYNEQFF.

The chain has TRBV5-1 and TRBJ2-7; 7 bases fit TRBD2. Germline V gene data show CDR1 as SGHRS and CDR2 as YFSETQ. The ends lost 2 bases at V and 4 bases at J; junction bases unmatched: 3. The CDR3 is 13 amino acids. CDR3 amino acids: CASSFREEYEQYF. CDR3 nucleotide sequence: TGCGCCAGCAGCTTCCGGGAGGAATACGAGCAGTACTTC.

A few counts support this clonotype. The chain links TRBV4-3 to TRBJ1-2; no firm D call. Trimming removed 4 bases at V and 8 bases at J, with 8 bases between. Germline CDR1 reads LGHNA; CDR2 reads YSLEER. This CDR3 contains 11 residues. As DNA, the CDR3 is TGCGCCAGCAGCCGAGGGTACGGCTACACCTTC. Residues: CASSRGYGYTF.

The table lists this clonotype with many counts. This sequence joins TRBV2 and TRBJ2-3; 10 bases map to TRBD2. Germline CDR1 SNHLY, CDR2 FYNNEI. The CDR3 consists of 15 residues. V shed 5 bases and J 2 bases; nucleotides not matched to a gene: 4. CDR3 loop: CASSSLAGNTDTQYF. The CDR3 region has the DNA TGTGCCAGCAGTTCACTAGCGGGAAACACAGATACGCAGTATTTT.